This T cell receptor beta chain was identified in a study of control samples from healthy donors and cancer patients (dated by TCRdb to 2018 to 2020). Regarding this clone: The antigen it binds to is not known. No base-level quality is on record; no much larger clone is a single base apart.

Libraries were prepared through the immunoSEQ multiplex PCR assay. The source is immuneACCESS, and TCRdb retained only in-frame sequences with V and J called. Part of the clones is not carried over; for the studies checked, unresolved V genes explain less than half of this, and the remainder is unexplained. The sample includes 150,000 or so clones, with more than 85% observed a single time. The ten biggest clones cover under 7% of the sample. Per the germline V gene (reference sequence), LNHNV is the CDR1 and YYDKDF is the CDR2. The CDR3 runs 17 amino acids, cysteine and phenylalanine included. Only the CDR3 DNA stays, 51 bases, in frame from base 1. Relative to germline, V is missing 7 bases and J is missing 4 bases, with 15 bases of the junction outside any gene match.

This clonotype originated in a man between 18 and 29 years old in good health. Recombination joined TRBV15 with TRBJ2-1; 8 middle bases align to TRBD2. Sample: blood. The CDR3 amino acid sequence is: CATTPRGTSGVYNEQFF. The base sequence is TGTGCCACCACCCCCCGGGGAACTAGCGGAGTTTACAATGAGCAGTTCTTC. Extended through the reference TRBV15 and TRBJ2-1 proteins, this CDR3 yields the full variable domain: DAMVIQNPRYQVTQFGKPVTLSCSQTLNHNVMYWYQQKSSQAPKLLFHYYDKDFNNEADTPDNFQSRRPNTSFCFLDIRSPGLGDTAMYLCATTPRGTSGVYNEQFFGPGTRLTVL.